The sequence of this T cell receptor beta chain was determined in a study of cytomegalovirus exposure and HLA in healthy donors. In its sample, this clone is medium-sized. The PCR used 60 Vbeta and 13 Jbeta primers. Measured with immunoSEQ multiplex PCR; TCRdb has only the in-frame clones, and not every one. The top ten hold around 3.4% of the sample, which has tens of thousands of clones, approximately 78% seen once. This clonotype was obtained from a woman aged 30 to 39 in good health and CMV-seronegative. The sample taken for sequencing was PBMCs.

CDR3 sequence: CASSYSGAAAFF. The CDR3 DNA reads TGTGCCAGCAGTTACTCTGGGGCGGCAGCTTTCTTT. The genes are TRBV6-5 and TRBJ1-1, with D possibly being TRBD1 (5 bases). Germline CDR1 MNHEY, CDR2 SVGAGI. Trimming left V 0 bases short and J 10 bases short, with 9 bases between. The CDR3 runs to 12 residues.